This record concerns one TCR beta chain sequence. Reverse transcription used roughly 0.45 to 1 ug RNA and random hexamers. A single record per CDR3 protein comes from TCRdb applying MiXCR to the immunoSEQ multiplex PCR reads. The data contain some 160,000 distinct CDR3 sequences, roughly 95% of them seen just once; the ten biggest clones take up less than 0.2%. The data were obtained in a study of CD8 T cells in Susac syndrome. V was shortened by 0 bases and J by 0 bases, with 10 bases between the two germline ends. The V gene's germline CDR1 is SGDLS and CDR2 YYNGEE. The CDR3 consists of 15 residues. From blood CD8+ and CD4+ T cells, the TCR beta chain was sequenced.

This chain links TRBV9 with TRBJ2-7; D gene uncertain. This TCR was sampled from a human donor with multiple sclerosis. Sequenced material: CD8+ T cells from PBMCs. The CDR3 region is CASSVDVGHSYEQYF. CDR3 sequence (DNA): TGTGCCAGCAGCGTAGATGTCGGGCACTCCTACGAGCAGTACTTC.